Each of the 7 T cell receptor beta chains below was sequenced from the same sample in a study of T cell responses to AZD1222 COVID-19 vaccine. Here immunoSEQ multiplex PCR was the method, and the copy in TCRdb shows in-frame clones only, minus some. The sample yields roughly 70,000 clones, roughly four fifths seen once. The input for sequencing was peripheral blood, taken on day 0 of AZD1222 vaccination. The receptor source for this set is an adult in good health.

This clone has just one count. This chain joins TRBV27 and TRBJ1-4, with D perhaps TRBD1 (5 bases). Germline V lookup: CDR1 MNHEY, CDR2 SMNVEV (reference sequence). The CDR3 consists of 11 residues. V shed 2 bases and J shed 11 bases, with 6 bases lying between them. The CDR3 region is CASSLGGKLFF. Written as DNA, the CDR3 is TGTGCCAGCAGTTTAGGGGGGAAACTGTTTTTT.

This chain links TRBV5-4 with TRBJ2-5; no clear D. This CDR3 is built from 14 residues. V was cut by 0 bases and J by 2 bases, with 8 bases left in between. The germline V gene has CDR1 SGHNT and CDR2 YYREEE (reference sequence). CDR3 DNA sequence: TGTGCCAGCAGCTTGGTGGGATCTCAAGAGACCCAGTACTTC. Translation: CASSLVGSQETQYF.

This chain connects TRBV6-2 or TRBV6-3 to TRBJ2-7; 10 positions agree with TRBD2. V lost 6 bases and J lost 5; bases outside the gene matches: 7. Germline CDR1 reads MNHEY; CDR2 reads SVGEGT. There are 14 residues in the CDR3. The CDR3 is CASSGSGGADEQYF. CDR3 nucleotide sequence: TGTGCCAGCAGCGGGAGCGGGGGGGCAGACGAGCAGTACTTC.

This sequence joins TRBV9 and TRBJ1-1; TRBD1 might be the D (5 bases). The germline V and J ends were trimmed by 3 bases and 4 bases, with 16 bases remaining between them. Germline values: CDR1 SGDLS, CDR2 YYNGEE. CDR3 size: 15 residues. CDR3 region: CASSDRDGARTEAFF. As DNA, the CDR3 is TGTGCCAGCAGCGACCGAGACGGGGCGCGCACTGAAGCTTTCTTT. The whole variable domain, filled in from reference TRBV9 and TRBJ1-1, reads DSGVTQTPKHLITATGQRVTLRCSPRSGDLSVYWYQQSLDQGLQFLIQYYNGEERAKGNILERFSAQQFPDLHSELNLSSLELGDSALYFCASSDRDGARTEAFFGQGTRLTVV.

J is TRBJ2-2 and V is TRBV7-8; 11 bases match TRBD2. From germline, CDR1 is SGHVS and CDR2 FQNEAQ. CDR3 size: 16 residues. V was pared by 2 bases and J by 6 bases, with 5 bases of the junction left unmatched. CDR3 sequence (DNA): TGTGCCAGCAGCTTACTAGCGGGGGGACAGGCCGGGGAGCTGTTTTTT. Translation: CASSLLAGGQAGELFF. The whole variable domain, remainder taken from reference TRBV7-8 and TRBJ2-2, is GAGVSQSPRYKVAKRGQDVALRCDPISGHVSLFWYQQALGQGPEFLTYFQNEAQLDKSGLPSDRFFAERPEGSVSTLKIQRTQQEDSAVYLCASSLLAGGQAGELFFGEGSRLTVL.

This chain links TRBV11-2 with TRBJ2-5; D unclear. The CDR3 extends over 14 amino acids. Trimming left V 4 bases short and J 0 bases short, with 9 bases between. From germline, CDR1 is SGHAT and CDR2 FQNNGV. The CDR3 spells CASSSTPYQETQYF. DNA of the CDR3: TGTGCCAGCAGCTCTACACCGTACCAAGAGACCCAGTACTTC.

The gene calls are TRBV30 and TRBJ2-7; 7 nucleotides match TRBD1. Germline trimming cut 7 bases from V and 0 bases from J; bases unmatched to any gene: 3. The CDR3 loop spans 12 amino acids. Germline V gene sequence: CDR1 GTSNPN, CDR2 SVGIG (reference sequence). The CDR3 DNA sequence: TGTGCCTCGGACAGGTCCTCCTACGAGCAGTACTTC. Encoded protein: CASDRSSYEQYF.